This T cell receptor beta chain was identified in a study of cytotoxic CD8 clonotypes in ibrutinib-treated CLL. Repertoires were generated with immunoSEQ multiplex PCR, while TCRdb's copy carries only in-frame clones and drops some. The sample consists of 130,000 or so clones, 70% to 80% of them appearing once. With 3 bases removed from V and 6 bases from J, the gap between germline ends came to 12 bases. Germline V gene sequence: CDR1 LNHDA, CDR2 SQIVND (reference sequence). The CDR3 sequence is 14 residues long. This TCR was sampled from a human donor with chronic lymphocytic leukemia. This sample comprised PBMCs, obtained after 12 months of ibrutinib treatment. The V gene is TRBV19, the J gene TRBJ1-5, with unresolved D. The CDR3 nucleotides read TGTGCCAGTAGTATCCCTAATATCGGTCAGCCCCAGCATTTT. This gives the protein CASSIPNIGQPQHF.